This T cell receptor (beta chain) was observed in a study of blood T cell repertoires in COVID-19. At the level of the study: The United States, Italy and Spain provided the acute and convalescent COVID-19 samples. PBMCs, B-cell-depleted T cells, or T cells provided the cDNA or gDNA that made up the material.

Seattle's enrolled individuals joined amid active infection and were then monitored longitudinally. TCRdb's table, derived via immunoSEQ multiplex PCR, lists solely in-frame clones and lacks some. The sample carries over 60,000 clones, approximately 80% recorded once. Source material: peripheral blood. This clonotype was obtained from a man aged 50-60 years with COVID-19, enrolled during active disease.

CDR3 amino acids: CASSDGQGGEAFF. The DNA of the CDR3 is TGTGCCAGTAGTGATGGGCAGGGAGGTGAAGCTTTCTTT. The chain employs TRBV19 and TRBJ1-1; TRBD1 is a possible D gene (5 bases). From germline, CDR1 is LNHDA and CDR2 SQIVND (reference sequence). CDR3 length: 13 residues. V was trimmed by 5 bases and J by 7 bases, leaving 14 bases between them.